The sequence of this T cell receptor beta chain was determined in a study of shared clonotypes between healthy human individuals. Study conclusions and caveats: Non-shared clonotypes displayed generation probabilities falling below those of clonotypes present in all four donors.

Assay: immunoSEQ multiplex PCR; the TCRdb copy retains only in-frame clones and omits some. Altogether 2.3 million or so clones are present, 80% to 95% being singletons, with the ten largest covering about 0.37%. About this clone: The antigen remains unidentified.

The specimen was naive CD4+ T cells from PBMCs. Subset defined: CD45RA+ positively selected. The TCR was taken from a man between 18 and 35 years old in good health. Some clones in this sample may be carry-over from other donors' samples.

CDR3 protein: CSVGPGDEQYF. CDR3 in DNA: TGCAGCGTTGGCCCGGGTGACGAGCAGTACTTC. The chain uses TRBV29-1 and TRBJ2-5; D remains ambiguous. The end of the DNA is better explained by TRBJ2-7, so the J call may be wrong. Germline-derived CDR1 and CDR2 are SQVTM and ANQGSEA. CDR3 length equals 11 residues.